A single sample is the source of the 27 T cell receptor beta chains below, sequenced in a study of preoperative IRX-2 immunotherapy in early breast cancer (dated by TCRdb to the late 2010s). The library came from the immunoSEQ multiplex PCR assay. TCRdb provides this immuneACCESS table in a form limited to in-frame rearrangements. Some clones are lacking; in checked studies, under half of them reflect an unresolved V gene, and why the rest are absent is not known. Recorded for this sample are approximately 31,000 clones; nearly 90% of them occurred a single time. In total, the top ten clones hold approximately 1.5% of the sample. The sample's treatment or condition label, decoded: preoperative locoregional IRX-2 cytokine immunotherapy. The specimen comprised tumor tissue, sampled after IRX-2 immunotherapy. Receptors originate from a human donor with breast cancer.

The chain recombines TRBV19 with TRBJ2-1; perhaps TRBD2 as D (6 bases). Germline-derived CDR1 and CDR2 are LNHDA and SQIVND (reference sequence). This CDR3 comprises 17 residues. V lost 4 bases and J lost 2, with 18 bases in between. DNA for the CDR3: TGTGCCAGTAGTAGATATTCCGGGACTTCAACCTACAATGAGCAGTTCTTC. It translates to CASSRYSGTSTYNEQFF.

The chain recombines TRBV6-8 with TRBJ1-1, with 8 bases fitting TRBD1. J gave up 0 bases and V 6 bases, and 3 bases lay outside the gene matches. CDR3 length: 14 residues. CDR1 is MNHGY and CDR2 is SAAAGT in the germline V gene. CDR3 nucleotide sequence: TGTGCCAGCAGACCACAGGGGGTGAACACTGAAGCTTTCTTT. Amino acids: CASRPQGVNTEAFF.

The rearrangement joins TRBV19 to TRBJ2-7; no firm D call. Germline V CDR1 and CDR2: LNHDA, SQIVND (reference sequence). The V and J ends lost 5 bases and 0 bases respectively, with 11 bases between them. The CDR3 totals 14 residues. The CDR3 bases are TGTGCCAGTAGTCCCGTAGCCGGCTCCTACGAGCAGTACTTC. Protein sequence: CASSPVAGSYEQYF.

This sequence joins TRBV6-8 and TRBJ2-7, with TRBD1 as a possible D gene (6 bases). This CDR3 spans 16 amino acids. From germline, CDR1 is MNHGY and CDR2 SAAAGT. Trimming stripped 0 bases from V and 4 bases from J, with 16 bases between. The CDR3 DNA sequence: TGTGCCAGCAGTTACTCGAGTTGGGACACCCCGTACGAGCAGTACTTC. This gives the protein CASSYSSWDTPYEQYF.

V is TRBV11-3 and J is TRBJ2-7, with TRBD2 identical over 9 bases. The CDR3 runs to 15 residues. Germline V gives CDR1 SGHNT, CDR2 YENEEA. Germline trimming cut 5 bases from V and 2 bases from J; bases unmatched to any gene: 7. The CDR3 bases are TGTGCCAGCAGCACCGGGATAGCGGGAGCCTACGAGCAGTACGTC. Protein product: CASSTGIAGAYEQYV.

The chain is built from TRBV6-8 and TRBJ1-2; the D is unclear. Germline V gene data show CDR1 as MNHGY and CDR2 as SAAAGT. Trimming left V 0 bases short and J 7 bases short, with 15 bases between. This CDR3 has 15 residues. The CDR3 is CASSYSRASDVGYTF. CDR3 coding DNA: TGTGCCAGCAGTTACTCGAGGGCCTCGGACGTTGGCTACACCTTC.

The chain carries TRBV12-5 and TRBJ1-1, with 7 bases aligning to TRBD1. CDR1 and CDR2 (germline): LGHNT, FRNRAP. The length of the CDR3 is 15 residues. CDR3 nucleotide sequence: TGTGCCAGCATCTCCGCGGGACAGTTAAACACTGAAGCTTTCTTT. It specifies CASISAGQLNTEAFF.

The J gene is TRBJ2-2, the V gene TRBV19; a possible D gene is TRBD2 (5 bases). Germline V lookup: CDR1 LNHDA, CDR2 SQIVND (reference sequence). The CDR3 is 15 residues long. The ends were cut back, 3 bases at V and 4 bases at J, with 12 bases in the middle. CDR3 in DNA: TGTGCCAGTAGTATGACGGGTGGAGGCACCGGGGAGCTGTTTTTT. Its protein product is CASSMTGGGTGELFF. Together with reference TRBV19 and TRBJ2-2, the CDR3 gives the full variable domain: DGGITQSPKYLFRKEGQNVTLSCEQNLNHDAMYWYRQDPGQGLRLIYYSQIVNDFQKGDIAEGYSVSREKKESFPLTVTSAQKNPTAFYLCASSMTGGGTGELFFGEGSRLTVL.

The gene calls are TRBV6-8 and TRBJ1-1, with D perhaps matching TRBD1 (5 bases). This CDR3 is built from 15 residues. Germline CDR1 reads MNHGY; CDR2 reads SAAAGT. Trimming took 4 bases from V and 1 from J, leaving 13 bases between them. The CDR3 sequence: CASSSPGRKNTEAFF. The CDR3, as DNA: TGTGCCAGCAGTTCCCCGGGACGGAAGAACACTGAAGCTTTCTTT.

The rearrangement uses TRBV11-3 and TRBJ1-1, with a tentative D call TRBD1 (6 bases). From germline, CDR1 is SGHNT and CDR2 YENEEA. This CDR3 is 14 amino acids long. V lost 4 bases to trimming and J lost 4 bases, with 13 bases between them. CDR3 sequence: CASSSQGGSTEAFF. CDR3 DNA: TGTGCCAGCAGCTCGCAAGGGGGAAGCACTGAAGCTTTCTTT.

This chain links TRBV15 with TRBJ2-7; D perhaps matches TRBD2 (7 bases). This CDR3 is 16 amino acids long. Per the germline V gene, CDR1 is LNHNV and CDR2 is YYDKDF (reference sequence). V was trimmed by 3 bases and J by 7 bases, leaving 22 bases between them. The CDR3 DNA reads TGTGCCACCAGCAGCGTCGGGGGCGGGAGCACGCGAGAGCAGTACTTC. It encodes CATSSVGGGSTREQYF.

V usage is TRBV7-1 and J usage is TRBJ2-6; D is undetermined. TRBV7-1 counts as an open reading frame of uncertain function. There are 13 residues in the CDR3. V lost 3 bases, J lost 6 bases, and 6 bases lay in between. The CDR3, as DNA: TGTGCCAGCAGCTCCCCTCTGGCCAACGTCCTGACTTTC. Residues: CASSSPLANVLTF.

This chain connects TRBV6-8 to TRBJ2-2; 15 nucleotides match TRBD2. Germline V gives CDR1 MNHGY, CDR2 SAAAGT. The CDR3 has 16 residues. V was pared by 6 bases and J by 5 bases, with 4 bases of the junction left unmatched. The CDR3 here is CASSSGLAGGTGELFF. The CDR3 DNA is TGTGCCAGCAGCTCTGGACTAGCGGGAGGGACCGGGGAGCTGTTTTTT.

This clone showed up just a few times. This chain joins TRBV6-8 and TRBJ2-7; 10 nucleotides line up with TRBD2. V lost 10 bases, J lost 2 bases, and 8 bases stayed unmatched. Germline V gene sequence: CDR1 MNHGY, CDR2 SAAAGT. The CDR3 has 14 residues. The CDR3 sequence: CAIRDSGRTYEQYF. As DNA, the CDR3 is TGTGCCATCAGGGATAGCGGGAGGACCTACGAGCAGTACTTC.

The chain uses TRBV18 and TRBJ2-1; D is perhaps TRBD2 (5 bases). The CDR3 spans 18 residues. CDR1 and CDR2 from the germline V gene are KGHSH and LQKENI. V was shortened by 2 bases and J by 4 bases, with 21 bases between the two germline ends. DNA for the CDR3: TGTGCCAGCTCACCATTCCCTAGGGAGCACTACTTATACAATGAGCAGTTCTTC. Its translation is CASSPFPREHYLYNEQFF.

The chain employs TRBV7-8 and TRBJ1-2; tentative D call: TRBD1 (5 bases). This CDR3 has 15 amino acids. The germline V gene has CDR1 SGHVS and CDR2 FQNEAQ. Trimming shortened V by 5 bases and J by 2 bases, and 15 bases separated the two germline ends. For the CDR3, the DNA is TGTGCCAGCAGCCAAGTTAAATCAGGGAACTATGGCTACACCTTC. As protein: CASSQVKSGNYGYTF. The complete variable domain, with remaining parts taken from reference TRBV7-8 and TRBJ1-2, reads GAGVSQSPRYKVAKRGQDVALRCDPISGHVSLFWYQQALGQGPEFLTYFQNEAQLDKSGLPSDRFFAERPEGSVSTLKIQRTQQEDSAVYLCASSQVKSGNYGYTFGSGTRLTVV.

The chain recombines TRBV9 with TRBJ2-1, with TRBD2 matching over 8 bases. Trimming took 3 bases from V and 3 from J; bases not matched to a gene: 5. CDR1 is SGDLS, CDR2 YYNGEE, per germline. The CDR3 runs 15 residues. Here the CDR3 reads CASSAAGAVYNEQFF. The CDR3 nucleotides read TGTGCCAGCAGCGCAGCGGGAGCTGTCTACAATGAGCAGTTCTTC.

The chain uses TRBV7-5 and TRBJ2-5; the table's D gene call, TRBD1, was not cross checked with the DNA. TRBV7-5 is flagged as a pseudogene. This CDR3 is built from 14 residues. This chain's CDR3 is CASSRGTAQETQYF. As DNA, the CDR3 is TGTGCCAGCAGTCGAGGGACAGCACAAGAGACCCAGTACTTC.

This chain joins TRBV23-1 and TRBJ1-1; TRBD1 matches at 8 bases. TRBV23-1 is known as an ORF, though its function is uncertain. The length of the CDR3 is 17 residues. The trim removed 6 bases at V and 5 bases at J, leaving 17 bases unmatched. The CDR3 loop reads CASSRLRVQGAGTEAFF. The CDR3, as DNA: TGCGCCAGCAGCCGTTTAAGGGTTCAGGGGGCTGGAACTGAAGCTTTCTTT.

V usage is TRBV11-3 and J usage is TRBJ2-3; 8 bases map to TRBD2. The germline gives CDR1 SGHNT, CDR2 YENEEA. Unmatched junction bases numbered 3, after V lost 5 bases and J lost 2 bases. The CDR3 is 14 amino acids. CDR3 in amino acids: CASSTGLVTDTQYF. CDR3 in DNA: TGTGCCAGCAGCACGGGACTAGTCACAGATACGCAGTATTTT.

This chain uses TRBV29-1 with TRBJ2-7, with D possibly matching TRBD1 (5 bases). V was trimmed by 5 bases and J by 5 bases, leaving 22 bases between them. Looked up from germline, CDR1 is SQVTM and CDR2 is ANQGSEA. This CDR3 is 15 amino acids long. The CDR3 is CSVQYQGKGPDEQYF. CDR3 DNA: TGCAGCGTTCAATACCAGGGAAAGGGCCCCGACGAGCAGTACTTC.

CDR3 in DNA: TGTGCCAGCAGCCGAACCCCGGGACAGATCTCTGGAAACACCATATATTTT. The encoded protein is CASSRTPGQISGNTIYF. The V call is TRBV11-3, the J call TRBJ1-3; 7 bases are shared with TRBD1. J lost 0 bases, V lost 5 bases, and 10 bases had no gene match. This CDR3 is built from 17 residues. CDR1 and CDR2 (germline): SGHNT, YENEEA.

CDR3 region: CSVEAKGQGVWNEQFF. DNA of the CDR3: TGCAGCGTTGAAGCAAAGGGACAGGGGGTCTGGAATGAGCAGTTCTTC. The genes are TRBV29-1 and TRBJ2-1, with 11 bases aligning to TRBD1. This CDR3 is built from 16 residues. Trimming cost V 1 base and J 7 bases; bases outside gene matches: 9. The germline V gene has CDR1 SQVTM and CDR2 ANQGSEA.

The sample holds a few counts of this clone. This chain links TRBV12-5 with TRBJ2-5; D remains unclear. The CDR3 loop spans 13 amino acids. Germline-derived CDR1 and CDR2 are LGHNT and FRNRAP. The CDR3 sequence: CASSPGYQETQYF. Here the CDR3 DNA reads TGTGCCAGCTCCCCGGGCTACCAAGAGACCCAGTACTTC.

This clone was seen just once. The CDR3 loop reads CASSRDPSYNEQFF. DNA for the CDR3: TGTGCCAGCAGCCGGGACCCTTCCTACAATGAGCAGTTCTTC. The chain joins TRBV11-3 to TRBJ2-1; D may match TRBD1 or TRBD2 (5 bases each). Per the germline V gene, CDR1 is SGHNT and CDR2 is YENEEA. V shed 5 bases and J shed 1 base, with 9 bases lying between them. CDR3 length: 14 residues.

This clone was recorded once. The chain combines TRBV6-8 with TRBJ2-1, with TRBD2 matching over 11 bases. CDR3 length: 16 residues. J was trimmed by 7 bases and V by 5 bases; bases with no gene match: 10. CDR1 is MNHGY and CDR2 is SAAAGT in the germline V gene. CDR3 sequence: CASSGHLAGGVNEQFF. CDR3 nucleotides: TGTGCCAGCAGTGGACACCTAGCGGGAGGTGTGAATGAGCAGTTCTTC.

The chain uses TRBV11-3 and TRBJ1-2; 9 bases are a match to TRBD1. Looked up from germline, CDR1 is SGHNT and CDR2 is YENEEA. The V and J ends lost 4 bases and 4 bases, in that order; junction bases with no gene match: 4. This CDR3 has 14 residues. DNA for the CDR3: TGTGCCAGCAGCTCTCCGGGACAGGGCTATGGCTACACCTTC. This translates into CASSSPGQGYGYTF.